What follows are 21 T cell receptor beta chains derived from one specimen sequenced in a study of T cells in Graves' hyperthyroidism and ophthalmopathy. Researchers took RNA transcripts and amplified the TCR beta CDR3 regions from them. The TCR CDR3 first-round RT-PCR relied on the HTBI primer set. TCRdb re-analysed the multiplex PCR reads in MiXCR, keeping a single row per CDR3 protein. The sample gives around 610,000 distinct CDR3 sequences, around 15% of which show up once; over 3.5% is in the top ten. Material: blood. The receptors here all came from a woman aged 40 to 49 with Graves' ophthalmopathy.

This clonotype has ten or more counts. The chain is built from TRBV20-1 and TRBJ2-5, with TRBD2 identical over 9 bases. From germline, CDR1 is DFQATT and CDR2 SNEGSKA (reference sequence). V gave up 2 bases and J gave up 2 bases; unmatched junction bases: 12. CDR3 size: 17 residues. The CDR3 bases are TGCAGTGCTAGACCTTACACAGTAGCGGGAGCACAAGAGACCCAGTACTTC. Protein: CSARPYTVAGAQETQYF.

This clonotype has a handful of counts. The chain links TRBV12-3 or TRBV12-4 to TRBJ2-3; D possibly corresponds to TRBD1 (6 bases). The V gene lost 8 bases and the J gene lost 1 base, with 16 bases spanning the gap. The CDR3 loop spans 15 amino acids. The CDR3 loop reads CASRSQGIRTDTQYF. The DNA of the CDR3 is TGTGCCAGCCGATCCCAGGGGATACGCACAGATACGCAGTATTTT.

This clonotype was counted ten times or more. The chain couples TRBV4-1 to TRBJ1-5, with 7 bases identical to TRBD1. The V and J ends lost 4 bases and 6 bases, in that order; junction bases with no gene match: 9. Germline V gene lookup returns CDR1 MGHRA and CDR2 YSYEKL. CDR3 length equals 15 residues. CDR3 protein: CASSRIGGPGQPQHF. Here the CDR3 DNA reads TGCGCCAGCAGCCGGATAGGGGGCCCGGGTCAGCCCCAGCATTTT.

This clonotype was recorded many times. The chain recombines TRBV7-8 with TRBJ1-3, with D maybe TRBD1 (6 bases). Germline V gene data show CDR1 as SGHVS and CDR2 as FQNEAQ. V lost 3 bases and J lost 0, with 9 bases in between. The CDR3 length is 15 residues. The CDR3, as DNA: TGTGCCAGCAGCTTGGACAGTAACTCTGGAAACACCATATATTTT. Amino acid sequence: CASSLDSNSGNTIYF.

Only a few counts were recorded for this clonotype. The gene calls are TRBV11-2 and TRBJ1-6; possibly TRBD1 for D (6 bases). The V gene lost 5 bases and the J gene lost 14 bases, with 34 bases spanning the gap. Germline V gives CDR1 SGHAT, CDR2 FQNNGV. The CDR3 is 19 residues long. The CDR3 loop is CASSESRWGLVTPGFTLHF. Written as DNA, the CDR3 is TGTGCCAGCAGCGAAAGTCGGTGGGGGCTCGTAACGCCCGGTTTCACCCTCCACTTT.

The chain joins TRBV5-1 to TRBJ1-5; D is undetermined. Germline CDR1 SGHRS, CDR2 YFSETQ. The CDR3 totals 14 residues. Trimming removed 0 bases at V and 3 bases at J, with 7 bases between. This CDR3 reads CASSLEGPNQPQHF. CDR3 nucleotides: TGCGCCAGCAGCTTGGAAGGGCCCAATCAGCCCCAGCATTTT.

This clonotype was recorded at least ten times. This sequence joins TRBV2 and TRBJ1-5; no clear D. Germline values: CDR1 SNHLY, CDR2 FYNNEI. Trimming pared 5 bases from V and 3 bases from J, leaving 11 bases between. The length of the CDR3 is 14 residues. The CDR3 DNA reads as TGTGCCAGCAGTTTAGGAAGCAACAATCAGCCCCAGCATTTT. Protein sequence: CASSLGSNNQPQHF.

The chain has TRBV12-3 or TRBV12-4 and TRBJ2-2; 9 bases agree with TRBD1. V lost 3 bases, J lost 5 bases, and 4 bases stayed unmatched. The CDR3 is 15 residues long. CDR3 residues: CASSFETGGTGELFF. The DNA for the CDR3 is TGTGCCAGCAGTTTCGAGACAGGGGGAACCGGGGAGCTGTTTTTT.

Many counts were recorded for this clonotype. The chain links TRBV15 to TRBJ1-1, with no clear D. The CDR3 extends over 13 amino acids. The V end was cut by 8 bases, the J end by 0 bases, with 10 bases between. Germline CDR1 reads LNHNV; CDR2 reads YYDKDF (reference sequence). The CDR3 sequence: CATGRQVNTEAFF. The CDR3 DNA is TGTGCCACCGGCCGACAAGTGAACACTGAAGCTTTCTTT.

This clonotype has ten or more counts. CDR3 protein: CASSQGASKTQYF. CDR3 in DNA: TGTGCCAGCAGTCAGGGGGCTTCGAAGACCCAGTACTTC. This sequence joins TRBV28 and TRBJ2-5; 8 bases are shared with TRBD1. From germline, CDR1 is MDHEN and CDR2 SYDVKM. Trimming took 5 bases from V and 6 from J; bases not matched to a gene: 5. This CDR3 has 13 amino acids.

The chain carries TRBV20-1 and TRBJ2-3; D uncertain. V was pared by 5 bases and J by 6 bases, with 18 bases between. Looked up from germline, CDR1 is DFQATT and CDR2 is SNEGSKA (reference sequence). The CDR3 is made up of 14 amino acids. The CDR3 coding sequence is TGCAGTGCTCAAGCTGGTTTGATGGGGGATACGCAGTATTTT. This encodes CSAQAGLMGDTQYF.

This clonotype was seen ten or more times. The chain joins TRBV20-1 to TRBJ2-7, with D tentatively TRBD1 (6 bases). The CDR3 contains 14 residues. The V gene lost 0 bases and the J gene lost 1 base, with 10 bases spanning the gap. The germline V gene encodes CDR1 DFQATT and CDR2 SNEGSKA (reference sequence). CDR3 nucleotides: TGCAGTGCTAGAGATCCACAGGGATCCTACGAGCAGTACTTC. Translated, it gives CSARDPQGSYEQYF.

This clonotype has more than one count but fewer than ten. The V gene is TRBV20-1, the J gene TRBJ1-2; tentatively, D is TRBD1 (5 bases). CDR1 is DFQATT, CDR2 SNEGSKA, per germline (reference sequence). V shed 3 bases and J shed 3 bases, with 14 bases lying between them. This CDR3 has 14 amino acids. CDR3 in amino acids: CSASRTQGDYGYTF. CDR3 sequence (DNA): TGCAGTGCTAGCCGGACCCAAGGGGACTATGGCTACACCTTC.

The rearrangement uses TRBV24-1 and TRBJ1-1; no clear D. CDR3 length: 13 residues. Germline CDR1 is KGHDR and CDR2 is SFDVKD. The V gene lost 5 bases and the J gene lost 0 bases, with 6 bases spanning the gap. The CDR3 region is CATSGSMNTEAFF. The CDR3 DNA sequence: TGTGCCACCAGTGGCAGCATGAACACTGAAGCTTTCTTT.

CDR3 in DNA: TGTGCCAGCAGCGTAGAAGGGGTTAACGAGCAGTACTTC. Translation gives CASSVEGVNEQYF. The chain carries TRBV9 and TRBJ2-7; D might be TRBD1 (5 bases). The germline V gene encodes CDR1 SGDLS and CDR2 YYNGEE. V lost 0 bases, J lost 5 bases, and 9 bases lay in between. The CDR3 runs to 13 residues.

In this sample, this clonotype turned up many times. The gene calls are TRBV6-1 and TRBJ1-2, with a possible D match to TRBD1 (5 bases). Looked up from germline, CDR1 is MNHNS and CDR2 is SASEGT. Trimming left V 6 bases short and J 4 bases short, with 6 bases between. The CDR3 length is 11 residues. In DNA form, the CDR3 reads TGTGCCAGCAGAGACAGCTATGGCTACACCTTC. This encodes CASRDSYGYTF.

This clonotype was detected ten times or more. The chain is built from TRBV5-1 and TRBJ1-2, with D tentatively TRBD1 (5 bases). CDR1 SGHRS and CDR2 YFSETQ come from the germline V gene. Trimming stripped 5 bases from V and 6 bases from J, with 14 bases between. The CDR3 runs to 13 residues. The CDR3 DNA is TGCGCCAGCAGTTTTACAGGTGACAATGGCTACACCTTC. It is translated as CASSFTGDNGYTF.

V and J are TRBV15 and TRBJ1-1; 8 bases map to TRBD1. The CDR3 has 18 amino acids. CDR1 is LNHNV, CDR2 YYDKDF, per germline (reference sequence). J lost 2 bases, V lost 3 bases, and 14 bases had no gene match. The CDR3 here is CATSSVGGARGPNTEAFF. In DNA, the CDR3 is TGTGCCACCAGCAGCGTAGGCGGGGCCAGGGGGCCCAACACTGAAGCTTTCTTT.

The CDR3: CASSPSDRAGYTF. CDR3 bases: TGTGCCAGCAGTCCCTCGGACAGGGCAGGCTACACCTTC. The chain couples TRBV28 to TRBJ1-2; TRBD1 matches 8 bases. Germline V lookup: CDR1 MDHEN, CDR2 SYDVKM. CDR3 size: 13 residues. V dropped 5 bases and J dropped 8; count of bases not matched to a gene: 7.

This clonotype was recorded many times. This rearrangement joins TRBV12-3 or TRBV12-4 to TRBJ1-2; D possibly corresponds to TRBD1 (5 bases). V was trimmed by 1 base and J by 4 bases, leaving 10 bases between them. The CDR3 runs 14 residues. CDR3 sequence: CASSLGGPSYGYTF. DNA of the CDR3: TGTGCCAGCAGTTTAGGGGGACCGAGCTATGGCTACACCTTC.

This clonotype was picked up many times. This rearrangement joins TRBV13 to TRBJ1-1; D remains unclear. The V gene lost 2 bases and the J gene lost 4 bases, with 14 bases spanning the gap. The CDR3 totals 15 residues. CDR1 PRHDT and CDR2 FYEKMQ come from the germline V gene (reference sequence). CDR3 nucleotides: TGTGCCAGCAGCTTACATCTGGACGGCGGCACTGAAGCTTTCTTT. This codes for CASSLHLDGGTEAFF.